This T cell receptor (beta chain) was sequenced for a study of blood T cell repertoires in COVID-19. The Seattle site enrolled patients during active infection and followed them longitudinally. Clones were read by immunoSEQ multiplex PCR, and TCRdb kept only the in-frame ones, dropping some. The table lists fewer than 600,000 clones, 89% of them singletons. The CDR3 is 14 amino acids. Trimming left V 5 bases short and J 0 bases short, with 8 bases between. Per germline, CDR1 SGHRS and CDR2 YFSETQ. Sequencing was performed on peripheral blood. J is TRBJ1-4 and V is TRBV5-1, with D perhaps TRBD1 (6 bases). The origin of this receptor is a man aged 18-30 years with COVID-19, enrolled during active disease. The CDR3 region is CASRDSSTNEKLFF. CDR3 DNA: TGCGCCAGCAGGGACAGCTCAACTAATGAAAAACTGTTTTTT.